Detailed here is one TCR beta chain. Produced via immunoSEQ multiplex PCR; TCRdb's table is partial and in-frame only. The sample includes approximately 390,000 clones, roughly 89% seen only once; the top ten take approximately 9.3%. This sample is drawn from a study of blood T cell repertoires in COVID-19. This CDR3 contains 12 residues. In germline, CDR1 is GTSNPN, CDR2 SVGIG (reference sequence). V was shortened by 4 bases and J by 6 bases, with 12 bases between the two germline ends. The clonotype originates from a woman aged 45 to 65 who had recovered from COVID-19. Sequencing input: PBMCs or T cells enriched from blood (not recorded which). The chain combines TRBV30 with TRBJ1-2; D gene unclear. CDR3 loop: CAWMYGSDGYTF. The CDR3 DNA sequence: TGTGCCTGGATGTACGGGTCGGATGGCTACACCTTC. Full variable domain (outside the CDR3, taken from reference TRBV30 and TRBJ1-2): SQTIHQWPATLVQPVGSPLSLECTVEGTSNPNLYWYRQAAGRGLQLLFYSVGIGQISSEVPQNLSASRPQDRQFILSSKKLLLSDSGFYLCAWMYGSDGYTFGSGTRLTVV.